This T cell receptor (beta chain) stems from a study of T cells in Graves' hyperthyroidism and ophthalmopathy. Findings and caveats of the study: Most thyroid clonotypes expanded above 0.001 appeared in blood too. For ophthalmopathy, model prediction preceded onset by a median about 6 months. The authors' 13 V-J model separated ophthalmopathy from stable hyperthyroidism.

For this clonotype: What it binds is unknown.

This CDR3 has 18 residues. Trimming at V came to 1 base and at J to 0 bases, leaving 6 bases not matched to a gene. Germline V CDR1 and CDR2: LNHNV, YYDKDF (reference sequence). Uncontrolled infection, other autoimmune disease, pregnancy or lactation disqualified patients from enrolment. What was amplified from RNA transcripts were TCR beta CDR3 regions. RT-PCR in the first round (using the HTBI primer set) targeted the TCR CDR3. TCRdb re-analysed the multiplex PCR reads in MiXCR, keeping a single row per CDR3 protein. Here the sample spans around 660,000 distinct CDR3 sequences, 45% being singletons.

What was sequenced was peripheral blood or thyroid tissue (not recorded which). The chain is built from TRBV15 and TRBJ1-3; 10 bases fit TRBD1. This sequence originates from an adult man with Graves' disease, either hyperthyroidism or ophthalmopathy (not recorded which). The CDR3 is CATSRGFRTGGSGNTIYF. The CDR3 DNA sequence: TGTGCCACCAGCAGAGGTTTCCGGACAGGGGGCTCTGGAAACACCATATATTTT. The complete variable domain, with remaining parts taken from reference TRBV15 and TRBJ1-3, reads DAMVIQNPRYQVTQFGKPVTLSCSQTLNHNVMYWYQQKSSQAPKLLFHYYDKDFNNEADTPDNFQSRRPNTSFCFLDIRSPGLGDTAMYLCATSRGFRTGGSGNTIYFGEGSWLTVV.